The 7 T cell receptor beta chains in this list originate from one sample, sequenced in a study of radiation and T cells in renal cell carcinoma. Here immunoSEQ multiplex PCR was the method, and the copy in TCRdb shows in-frame clones only, minus some. The sample holds around 99,000 clones, approximately 80% seen once. Noted time point: blood 4 weeks post-SBRT, at nephrectomy. Treatment specified: 15 Gy SBRT to primary tumor, nephrectomy 4 weeks later. The source material was blood, sampled from a patient whose treatment included radiotherapy and nephrectomy. The receptors originated from a man between 60 and 70 years old with renal cell carcinoma.

The chain uses TRBV10-1 and TRBJ2-7; D ambiguous. V lost 4 bases and J 4 bases, leaving 8 bases between the germline ends. The length of the CDR3 is 12 residues. Per germline, CDR1 WNHNN and CDR2 SYGVQD (reference sequence). The chain's CDR3 is CASSGTIYEQYF. The CDR3 bases are TGCGCCAGCAGTGGGACCATATACGAGCAGTACTTC.

V usage is TRBV19 and J usage is TRBJ1-3; 10 bases are a match to TRBD1. The germline CDR1 and CDR2 sequences are LNHDA and SQIVND (reference sequence). Germline trimming cut 10 bases from V and 1 base from J; bases unmatched to any gene: 13. This CDR3 region has 17 residues. The CDR3 protein is CATSLRDRGLSGNTIYF. The CDR3 DNA is TGTGCCACCAGCCTGCGCGACAGGGGGCTATCTGGAAACACCATATATTTT.

The V call is TRBV9, the J call TRBJ2-1; 8 bases are shared with TRBD2. Germline-derived CDR1 and CDR2 are SGDLS and YYNGEE. Trimming cost V 3 bases and J 1 base; bases outside gene matches: 9. The CDR3 extends over 17 amino acids. CDR3 DNA sequence: TGTGCCAGCAGCGAAACCGGGACTAGTGTTTCCTACAATGAGCAGTTCTTC. Its protein is CASSETGTSVSYNEQFF.

This sequence joins TRBV30 and TRBJ1-2, with D possibly being TRBD1 (6 bases). V was pared by 3 bases and J by 11 bases, with 22 bases between. Germline loops: CDR1 GTSNPN, CDR2 SVGIG (reference sequence). The CDR3 totals 14 residues. CDR3 loop: CAWSLEGGWGGYTF. In DNA form, the CDR3 reads TGTGCCTGGAGCCTAGAGGGGGGCTGGGGCGGGTACACCTTC.

The table lists this clone with a count of one. The chain links TRBV30 to TRBJ2-5; TRBD2 matches 9 bases. With 3 bases clipped from V and 1 base from J, the junction kept 6 bases outside the gene matches. CDR1 is GTSNPN, CDR2 SVGIG, per germline (reference sequence). The CDR3 consists of 15 residues. CDR3 in amino acids: CAWSVASGIQETQYF. DNA of the CDR3: TGTGCCTGGAGCGTAGCTAGCGGGATCCAAGAGACCCAGTACTTC. The entire variable domain, with the rest obtained from reference TRBV30 and TRBJ2-5, is as follows: SQTIHQWPATLVQPVGSPLSLECTVEGTSNPNLYWYRQAAGRGLQLLFYSVGIGQISSEVPQNLSASRPQDRQFILSSKKLLLSDSGFYLCAWSVASGIQETQYFGPGTRLLVL.

This chain connects TRBV6-1 to TRBJ1-3; possibly TRBD1 for D (5 bases). The CDR3 has 15 amino acids. The V gene lost 6 bases and the J gene lost 0 bases, with 12 bases spanning the gap. Per germline, CDR1 MNHNS and CDR2 SASEGT. The CDR3 DNA reads TGTGCCAGCAGCGCTACAACAGGCTCTGGAAACACCATATATTTT. It codes for CASSATTGSGNTIYF.

This clone was seen more than once but under ten times. This chain uses TRBV6-1 with TRBJ2-7, with D hard to call. Germline loops: CDR1 MNHNS, CDR2 SASEGT. Trimming took off 0 bases at V and 7 bases at J, with 10 bases between the two ends. This CDR3 spans 13 amino acids. CDR3 DNA sequence: TGTGCCAGCAGTGAAGCGCTGGTGGGAGAGCAGTACTTC. Its translation: CASSEALVGEQYF.